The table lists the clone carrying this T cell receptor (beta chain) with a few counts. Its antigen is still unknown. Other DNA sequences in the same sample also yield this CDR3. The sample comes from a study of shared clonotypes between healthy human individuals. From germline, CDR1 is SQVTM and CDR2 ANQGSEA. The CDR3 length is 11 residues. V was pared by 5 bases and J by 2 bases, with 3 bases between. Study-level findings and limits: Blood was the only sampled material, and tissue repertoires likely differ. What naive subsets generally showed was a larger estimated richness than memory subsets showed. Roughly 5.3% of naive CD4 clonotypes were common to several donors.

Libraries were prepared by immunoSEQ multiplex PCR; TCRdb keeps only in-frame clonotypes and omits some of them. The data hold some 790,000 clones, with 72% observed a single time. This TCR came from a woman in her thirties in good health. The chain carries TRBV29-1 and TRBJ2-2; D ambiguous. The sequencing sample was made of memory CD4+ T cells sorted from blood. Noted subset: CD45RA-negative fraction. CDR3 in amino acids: CSVYNTGELFF. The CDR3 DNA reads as TGCAGCGTTTATAACACCGGGGAGCTGTTTTTT.